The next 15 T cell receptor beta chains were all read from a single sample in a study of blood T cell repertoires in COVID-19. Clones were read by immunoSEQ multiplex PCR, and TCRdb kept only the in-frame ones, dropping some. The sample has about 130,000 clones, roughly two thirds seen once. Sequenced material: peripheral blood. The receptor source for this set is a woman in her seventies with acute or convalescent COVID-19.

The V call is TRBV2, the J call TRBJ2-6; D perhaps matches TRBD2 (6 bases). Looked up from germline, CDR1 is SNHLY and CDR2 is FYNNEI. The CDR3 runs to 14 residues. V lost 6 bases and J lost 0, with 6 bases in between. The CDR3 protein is CASRRDSGANVLTF. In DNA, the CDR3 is TGTGCCAGCAGGCGGGACTCTGGGGCCAACGTCCTGACTTTC.

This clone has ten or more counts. The CDR3 region is CASRGQGLPSGYTF. The CDR3 nucleotides are TGTGCCAGCAGAGGGCAGGGCCTACCGAGTGGCTACACCTTC. The V call is TRBV5-4, the J call TRBJ1-2; a possible D gene is TRBD1 (5 bases). Germline assignment: CDR1 SGHNT and CDR2 YYREEE (reference sequence). Trimming took off 5 bases at V and 7 bases at J, with 18 bases between the two ends. The CDR3 consists of 14 residues.

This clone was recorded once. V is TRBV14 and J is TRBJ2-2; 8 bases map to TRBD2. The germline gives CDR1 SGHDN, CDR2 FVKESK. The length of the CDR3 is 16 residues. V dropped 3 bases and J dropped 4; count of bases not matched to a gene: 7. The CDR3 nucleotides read TGTGCCAGCAGCCAGATAGCGGGGCGGGGCACCGGGGAGCTGTTTTTT. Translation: CASSQIAGRGTGELFF.

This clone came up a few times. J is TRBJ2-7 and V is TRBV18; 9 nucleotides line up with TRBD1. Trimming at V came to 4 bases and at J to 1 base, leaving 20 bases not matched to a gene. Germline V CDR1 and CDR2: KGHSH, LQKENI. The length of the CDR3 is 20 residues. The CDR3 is CASSRKTGQGPMWTSYEQYF. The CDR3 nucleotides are TGTGCCAGCTCACGAAAAACGGGACAGGGTCCCATGTGGACTTCCTACGAGCAGTACTTC.

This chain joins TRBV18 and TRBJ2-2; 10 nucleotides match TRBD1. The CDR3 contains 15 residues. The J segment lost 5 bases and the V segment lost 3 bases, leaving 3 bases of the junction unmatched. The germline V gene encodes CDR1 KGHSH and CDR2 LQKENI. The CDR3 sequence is CASSPDRGRTGELFF. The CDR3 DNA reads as TGTGCCAGCTCACCTGACAGGGGGCGGACCGGGGAGCTGTTTTTT.

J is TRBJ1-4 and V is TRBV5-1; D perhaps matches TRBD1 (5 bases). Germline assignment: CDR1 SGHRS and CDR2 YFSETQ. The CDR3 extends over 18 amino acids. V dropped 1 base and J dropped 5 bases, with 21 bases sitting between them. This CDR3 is CASSLNPMTGGSNEKLFF. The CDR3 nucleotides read TGCGCCAGCAGCTTGAATCCGATGACGGGGGGGAGCAATGAAAAACTGTTTTTT.

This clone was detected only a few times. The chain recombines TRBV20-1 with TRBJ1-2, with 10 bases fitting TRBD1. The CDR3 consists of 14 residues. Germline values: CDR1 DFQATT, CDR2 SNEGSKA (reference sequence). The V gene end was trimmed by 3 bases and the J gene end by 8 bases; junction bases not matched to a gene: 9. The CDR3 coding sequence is TGCAGTGCTAGTAACTCAGGGACAGGGGAAGGCTACACCTTC. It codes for CSASNSGTGEGYTF.

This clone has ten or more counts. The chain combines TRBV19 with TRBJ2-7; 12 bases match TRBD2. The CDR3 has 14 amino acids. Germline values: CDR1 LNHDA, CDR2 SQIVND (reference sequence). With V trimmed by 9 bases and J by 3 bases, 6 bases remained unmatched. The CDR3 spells CASRPTSGSYEQYF. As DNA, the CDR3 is TGTGCCAGCCGCCCGACTAGCGGGAGCTACGAGCAGTACTTC.

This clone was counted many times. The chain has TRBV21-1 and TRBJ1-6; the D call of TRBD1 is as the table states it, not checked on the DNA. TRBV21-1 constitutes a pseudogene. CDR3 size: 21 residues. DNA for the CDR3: TGTGCCAGCAGCAAAGCGCGGTTTAGTGGCGTCGGTGACAGACCCAATTCACCCCTCCACTTT. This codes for CASSKARFSGVGDRPNSPLHF.

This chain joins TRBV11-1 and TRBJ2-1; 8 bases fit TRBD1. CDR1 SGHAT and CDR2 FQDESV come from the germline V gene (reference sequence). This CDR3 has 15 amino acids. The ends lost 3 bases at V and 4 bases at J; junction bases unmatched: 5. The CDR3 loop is CASSFSGGRYNEQFF. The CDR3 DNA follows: TGTGCCAGCAGCTTTTCAGGGGGCCGTTACAATGAGCAGTTCTTC. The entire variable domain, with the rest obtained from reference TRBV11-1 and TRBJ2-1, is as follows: EAEVAQSPRYKITEKSQAVAFWCDPISGHATLYWYRQILGQGPELLVQFQDESVVDDSQLPKDRFSAERLKGVDSTLKIQPAELGDSAMYLCASSFSGGRYNEQFFGPGTRLTVL.

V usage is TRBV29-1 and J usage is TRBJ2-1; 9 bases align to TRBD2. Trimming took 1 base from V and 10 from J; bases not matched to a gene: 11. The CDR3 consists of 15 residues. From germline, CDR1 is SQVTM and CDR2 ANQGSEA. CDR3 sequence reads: CSVEVVREGRGEQFF. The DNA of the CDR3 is TGCAGCGTTGAAGTAGTGCGGGAGGGGCGGGGGGAGCAGTTCTTC.

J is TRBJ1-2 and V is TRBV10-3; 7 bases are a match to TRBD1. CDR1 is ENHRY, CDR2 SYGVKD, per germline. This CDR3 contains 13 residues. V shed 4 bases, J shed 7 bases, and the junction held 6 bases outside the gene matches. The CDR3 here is CAISVEGARGYTF. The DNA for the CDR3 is TGTGCCATCAGTGTAGAGGGGGCGCGTGGCTACACCTTC.

The CDR3 region has the DNA TGCAGCGTCGGAGAAACCAATAGCAATCAGCCCCAGCATTTT. It codes for CSVGETNSNQPQHF. The V and J genes are TRBV29-1 and TRBJ1-5; no clear D gene. CDR3 length equals 14 residues. Germline assignment: CDR1 SQVTM and CDR2 ANQGSEA. V lost 6 bases and J lost 0, with 12 bases in between. Combining the CDR3 with reference TRBV29-1 and TRBJ1-5 gives the whole variable domain SAVISQKPSRDICQRGTSLTIQCQVDSQVTMMFWYRQQPGQSLTLIATANQGSEATYESGFVIDKFPISRPNLTFSTLTVSNMSPEDSSIYLCSVGETNSNQPQHFGDGTRLSIL.

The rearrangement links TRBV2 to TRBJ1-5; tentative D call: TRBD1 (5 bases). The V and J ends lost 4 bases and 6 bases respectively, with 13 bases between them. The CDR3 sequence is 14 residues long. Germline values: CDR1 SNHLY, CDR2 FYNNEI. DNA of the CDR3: TGTGCCAGCAGTGGGCAGGGCAGTTTTCAGCCCCAGCATTTT. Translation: CASSGQGSFQPQHF.

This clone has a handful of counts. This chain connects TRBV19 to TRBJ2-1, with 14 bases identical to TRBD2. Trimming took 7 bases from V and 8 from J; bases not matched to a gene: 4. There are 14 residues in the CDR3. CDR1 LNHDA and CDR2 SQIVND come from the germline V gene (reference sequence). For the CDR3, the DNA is TGTGCCAGTACCGGACTAGCGGGGGGTCATGAGCAGTTCTTC. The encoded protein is CASTGLAGGHEQFF.